A selection of T cell receptor beta chains follows, all from one sample in a study of T cells after yellow fever vaccination. MiXCR, applied by TCRdb to the 5' RACE reads, yields one record per CDR3 protein. The top ten clones hold around 19% of a sample with about 400,000 distinct CDR3 sequences, roughly 10% of them seen once. The sample consisted of PBMCs, taken on the day of the first yellow fever vaccination. Every receptor here comes from a man aged 18 to 29 who received the YFV17D yellow fever vaccine. Each CDR3 is given without its conserved first and last residue. The order of the fields is clone size, J gene, V gene, CDR3 protein. Clone size is shown for a subset of rows, as once, few, many or a class of expanded clone.

NA | TRBJ1-4 | TRBV18 | ASSPQGDEKLF
NA | TRBJ1-6 | TRBV10-3 | AIRQGSGQTNSPLH
many | TRBJ1-6 | TRBV7-2 | ASSFQGNSPLH
few | TRBJ2-1 | TRBV15 | ATSGGGRDGSLVQQF
few | TRBJ1-2 | TRBV6-1 | ASSTRRGIHGYT
few | TRBJ2-5 | TRBV18 | ASSPGDGGRETQY
few | TRBJ1-5 | TRBV6-2/TRBV6-3 | ASSYYGAGQPQH
few | TRBJ2-3 | TRBV7-2 | ASSFSAGGTDTQY
NA | TRBJ1-4 | TRBV28 | ASTPGFLGYEKLF
few | TRBJ2-3 | TRBV12-3/TRBV12-4 | ASSPGTVTDTQY
few | TRBJ2-1 | TRBV7-3 | ASSSGTGITEQF
few | TRBJ2-3 | TRBV21-1 | ASSKSEWSLAGFTDTQY
few | TRBJ2-7 | TRBV5-1 | ASSSGGQGALEQY
few | TRBJ2-1 | TRBV20-1 | SASVSLVSDEQF
many | TRBJ2-5 | TRBV29-1 | SVEDSEETQY
many | TRBJ2-5 | TRBV7-2 | ASSSTQTAETQY
NA | TRBJ2-2 | TRBV27 | ASSFGTGRLF
few | TRBJ1-1 | TRBV18 | ASSPPVGRRIGTEAF
NA | TRBJ1-2 | TRBV5-4 | ASSLVADLVGYT
many | TRBJ1-2 | TRBV6-1 | ASSELGLDYGYT
NA | TRBJ2-5 | TRBV28 | ASSPLAREETQY
many | TRBJ2-3 | TRBV3-1 | ASSQGRGTTSGGAADTQY
NA | TRBJ1-2 | TRBV14 | ASSQVLGKGGYGYT
many | TRBJ1-5 | TRBV20-1 | SASHTGASNQPQH
NA | TRBJ2-3 | TRBV20-1 | SAPRSGGGGYTDTQY
few | TRBJ1-1 | TRBV24-1 | ATSDLNRPIHRGRSTEAF
few | TRBJ1-5 | TRBV20-1 | SAGDRGFNQPQH
many | TRBJ2-3 | TRBV7-3 | ASSPGDGITDTQY
few | TRBJ2-1 | TRBV5-1 | ASRQLMGNEQF